The sequence of this T cell receptor beta chain was determined in a study of CD8 T cells in Susac syndrome. V lost 3 bases and J lost 2, with 6 bases in between. The germline V gene has CDR1 GTSNPN and CDR2 SVGIG (reference sequence). The CDR3 extends over 12 amino acids. Reverse transcription of 0.5 to 1 ug RNA was performed with random hexamers. Each CDR3 protein is one row after TCRdb ran MiXCR on the immunoSEQ multiplex PCR reads. Of approximately 180,000 distinct CDR3 sequences in the sample, nearly 97% were seen once. Negative isolation yielded CD4+ and CD8+ T cells, and FACS enriched TEMRA cells.

This TCR came from a human donor with multiple sclerosis. The chain is built from TRBV30 and TRBJ2-3; D is unresolved. Sequences were obtained from CD4+ T cells from PBMCs. For the CDR3, the DNA is TGTGCCTGGAGCCTCCTCACAGATACGCAGTATTTT. Encoded protein: CAWSLLTDTQYF.